This T cell receptor (beta chain) was recorded in a study of blood T cell repertoires in COVID-19. Overall study context: The United States, Italy and Spain provided the acute and convalescent COVID-19 samples. T cells, B-cell-depleted T cells, or PBMCs provided the cDNA or gDNA that served as material.

The authors' processing: Estimated nucleated cell counts came from reference gene primer amplification. The repertoire was sequenced with immunoSEQ multiplex PCR; TCRdb's copy has only in-frame clones and lacks some. V and J calls plus clone size are reproduced from that table; the DNA served to infer D and trimming. This table has under 150,000 clones, more than 75% appearing once. The sample was peripheral blood. The clonotype was recovered from a middle-aged man with active COVID-19.

The CDR3 DNA follows: TGTGCCAGCAGTCCGCAGCTAGAAAAAAGCACAGATACGCAGTATTTT. Protein: CASSPQLEKSTDTQYF. The chain joins TRBV25-1 to TRBJ2-3; no reliable D call. This CDR3 is built from 16 residues. Trimming stripped 5 bases from V and 0 bases from J, with 15 bases between. The germline V gene has CDR1 MGHDK and CDR2 SYGVNS.